These 9 T cell receptor beta chains were sequenced from one sample in a study of blood T cell repertoires in COVID-19. This table comes from immunoSEQ multiplex PCR, and its TCRdb copy is limited to in-frame clones, with some not included. This sample has hundreds of thousands of clones; around 90% occur once, and the top ten carry less than 9%. Sequencing was done on a sample of peripheral blood. The receptors stem from a woman in her fifties or sixties with COVID-19, enrolled during active disease.

The J gene is TRBJ2-1, the V gene TRBV7-9; tentatively, D is TRBD2 (5 bases). The germline V gene has CDR1 SEHNR and CDR2 FQNEAQ (reference sequence). CDR3 length: 16 residues. V was pared by 1 base and J by 9 bases, with 19 bases between. CDR3 residues: CASSLDVSHSRGEQFF. The CDR3 nucleotides read TGTGCCAGCAGCTTAGATGTTTCGCACTCCCGGGGTGAGCAGTTCTTC.

This chain joins TRBV4-1 and TRBJ2-7; D remains ambiguous. V lost 4 bases and J 0 bases, leaving 7 bases between the germline ends. From germline, CDR1 is MGHRA and CDR2 YSYEKL. CDR3 size: 13 residues. The CDR3 loop reads CASSPRNSYEQYF. CDR3 nucleotides: TGCGCCAGCAGCCCTAGGAACTCCTACGAGCAGTACTTC.

The chain employs TRBV7-2 and TRBJ2-1; tentatively, D is TRBD1 (5 bases). V shed 0 bases and J shed 4 bases, with 22 bases lying between them. CDR1 and CDR2 (germline): SGHTA, FQGNSA. The CDR3 spans 19 residues. CDR3 coding DNA: TGTGCCAGCAGCTTAGCAGGGGCCGGCAGGCGAGACACATACAATGAGCAGTTCTTC. As protein: CASSLAGAGRRDTYNEQFF.

To note about this clone: Additional DNA sequences in this sample encode the identical CDR3. The chain recombines TRBV20-1 with TRBJ1-2; D gene unclear. The CDR3 consists of 11 residues. V lost 0 bases and J lost 5, with 4 bases in between. Per the germline V gene, CDR1 is DFQATT and CDR2 is SNEGSKA (reference sequence). In DNA form, the CDR3 reads TGCAGTGCTAGAGATAGTTATGGCTACACCTTC. This gives the protein CSARDSYGYTF.

V and J are TRBV28 and TRBJ1-1; 9 nucleotides match TRBD1. The V and J ends lost 10 bases and 0 bases, in that order; junction bases with no gene match: 12. This CDR3 spans 16 amino acids. Germline-derived CDR1 and CDR2 are MDHEN and SYDVKM. The CDR3 reads CATCSTGGLMNTEAFF. The CDR3 coding sequence is TGTGCCACATGCTCTACAGGGGGCCTGATGAACACTGAAGCTTTCTTT.

This clone was observed a handful of times. The V and J genes are TRBV5-1 and TRBJ1-2; a possible D gene is TRBD1 (5 bases). The CDR3 spans 15 residues. Germline CDR1 SGHRS, CDR2 YFSETQ. V gave up 1 base and J gave up 4 bases, with 14 bases separating them. CDR3 DNA sequence: TGCGCCAGCAGCTTGTCGGCAGGGTCGTCCTATGGCTACACCTTC. This sequence encodes CASSLSAGSSYGYTF. The full variable domain, its missing parts supplied by reference TRBV5-1 and TRBJ1-2, is KAGVTQTPRYLIKTRGQQVTLSCSPISGHRSVSWYQQTPGQGLQFLFEYFSETQRNKGNFPGRFSGRQFSNSRSEMNVSTLELGDSALYLCASSLSAGSSYGYTFGSGTRLTVV.

The genes are TRBV5-4 and TRBJ2-7; 7 positions match TRBD2. In germline, CDR1 is SGHNT, CDR2 YYREEE (reference sequence). The V segment lost 1 base and the J segment 2 bases; nucleotides outside the gene matches: 6. The CDR3 is made up of 15 amino acids. CDR3 loop: CASSLSGTIPYEQYF. The CDR3 DNA sequence: TGTGCCAGCAGCTTGTCCGGGACTATACCCTACGAGCAGTACTTC.

In nucleotides, the CDR3 is TGTGCCAGCAGCTACGACAGGCACACTGAAGCTTTCTTT. Protein product: CASSYDRHTEAFF. The chain recombines TRBV7-3 with TRBJ1-1; a weak D match, TRBD1 (6 bases). Germline CDR1 reads SGHTA; CDR2 reads FQGTGA. V was pared by 4 bases and J by 3 bases, with 9 bases between. The CDR3 covers 13 residues.

The chain links TRBV24-1 to TRBJ2-2; 7 bases fit TRBD1. CDR1 and CDR2 from the germline V gene are KGHDR and SFDVKD. J gave up 4 bases and V 3 bases, and 4 bases lay outside the gene matches. The CDR3 length is 15 residues. The CDR3 DNA reads TGTGCCACCAGTGATACCGGACAGGCCACCGGGGAGCTGTTTTTT. As protein: CATSDTGQATGELFF.